This entry describes one T cell receptor beta chain. Then a second PCR, running about 7 to 11 cycles, was carried out with a sample-barcoded 5' primer and a J-beta primer mix. TCRdb recomputed calls from the 5' RACE reads with MiXCR, one row per CDR3 protein. The sample shows about 930,000 distinct CDR3 sequences, roughly 28% of them seen only once. The data were obtained in a study of blood T cells in healthy people across ages. Ranging in age from about 6 to 95, the donors were healthy Caucasian individuals from Russia. A further study also used this sample, focusing on T cells of mothers and their children.

Sequenced material: blood. The sequence came from a woman aged 40 to 49 in good health.

As DNA, the CDR3 is TGTGCCAGCAGACCCGCAAAGGACCCGCGGGGGACCCAGTACTTC. Protein product: CASRPAKDPRGTQYF. The chain carries TRBV5-6 and TRBJ2-7; the D gene is possibly TRBD2 (6 bases). The J call may be wrong; the DNA end is better matched by TRBJ2-5. Germline V CDR1 and CDR2: SGHDT, YYEEEE. The CDR3 extends over 15 amino acids.